This TCR beta chain was found in a study of cytomegalovirus exposure and HLA in healthy donors. Study-wide results and caveats: As confirmed in vitro, three CMV-associated chains were specific for CMV antigens. Most TCR beta V segments were productive about 90% or about 30% of the time in an earlier analysis.

V shed 3 bases and J shed 6 bases, with 9 bases lying between them. The CDR3 runs to 11 residues. The germline V gene encodes CDR1 DFQATT and CDR2 SNEGSKA (reference sequence). PCR primers comprised 60 Vbeta and 13 Jbeta primers. The table came from immunoSEQ multiplex PCR; TCRdb's copy has only in-frame clones and leaves some out. This table lists 95,000 to 110,000 clones. Comments on this clone: What it binds is not known.

Sequenced input: PBMCs. The chain has TRBV20-1 and TRBJ2-7, with D maybe TRBD2 (5 bases). This receptor was taken from a middle-aged man in good health and CMV-seronegative. The CDR3 DNA follows: TGCAGTGCTAGTCGCGGGTCCGAGCAGTACTTC. It translates to CSASRGSEQYF.